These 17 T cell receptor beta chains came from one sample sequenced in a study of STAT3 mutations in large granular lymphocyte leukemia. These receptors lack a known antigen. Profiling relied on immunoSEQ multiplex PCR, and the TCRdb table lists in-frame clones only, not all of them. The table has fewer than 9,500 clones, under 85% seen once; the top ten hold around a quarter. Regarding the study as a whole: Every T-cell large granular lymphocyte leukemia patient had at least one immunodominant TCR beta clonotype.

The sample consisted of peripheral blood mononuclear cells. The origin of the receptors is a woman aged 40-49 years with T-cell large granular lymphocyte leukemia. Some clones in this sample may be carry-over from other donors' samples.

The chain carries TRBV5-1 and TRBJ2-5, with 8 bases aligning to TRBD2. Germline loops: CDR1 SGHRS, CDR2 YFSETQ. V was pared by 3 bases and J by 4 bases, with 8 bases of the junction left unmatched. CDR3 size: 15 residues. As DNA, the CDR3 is TGCGCCAGCAGCTGGGATTTAGCGGGGAGAGAGACCCAGTACTTC. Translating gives CASSWDLAGRETQYF.

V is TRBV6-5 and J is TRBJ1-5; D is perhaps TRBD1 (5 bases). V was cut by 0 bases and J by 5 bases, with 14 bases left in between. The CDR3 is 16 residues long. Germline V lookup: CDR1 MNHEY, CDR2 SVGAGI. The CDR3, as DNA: TGTGCCAGCAGTTACTCGGGGCAGGGCTTCTATCAGCCCCAGCATTTT. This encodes CASSYSGQGFYQPQHF.

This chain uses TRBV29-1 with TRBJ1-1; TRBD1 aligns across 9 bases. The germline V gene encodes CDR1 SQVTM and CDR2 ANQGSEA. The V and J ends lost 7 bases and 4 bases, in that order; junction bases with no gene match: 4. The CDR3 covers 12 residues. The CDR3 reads CSGNRGPTEAFF. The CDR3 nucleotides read TGCAGCGGGAACAGGGGGCCCACTGAAGCTTTCTTT.

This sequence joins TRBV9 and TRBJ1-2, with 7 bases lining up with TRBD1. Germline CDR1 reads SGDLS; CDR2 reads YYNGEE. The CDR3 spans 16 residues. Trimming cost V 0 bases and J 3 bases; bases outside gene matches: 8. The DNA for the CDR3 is TGTGCCAGCAGCGTAGGTGCAGGGGGTAGAGACTATGGCTACACCTTC. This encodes CASSVGAGGRDYGYTF.

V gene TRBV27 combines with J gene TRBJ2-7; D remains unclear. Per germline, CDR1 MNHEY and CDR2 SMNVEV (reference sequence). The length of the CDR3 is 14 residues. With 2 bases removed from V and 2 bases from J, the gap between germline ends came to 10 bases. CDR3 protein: CASSLSTTTYEQYF. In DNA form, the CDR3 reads TGTGCCAGCAGTTTAAGCACAACCACCTACGAGCAGTACTTC.

CDR3 in amino acids: CASSLVGASYNEQFF. CDR3 coding DNA: TGCGCCAGCAGCTTGGTGGGGGCCTCCTACAATGAGCAGTTCTTC. The genes are TRBV5-1 and TRBJ2-1, with D perhaps matching TRBD1 (6 bases). This CDR3 is built from 15 residues. The germline CDR1 and CDR2 sequences are SGHRS and YFSETQ. Deletions cut 0 bases from V and 0 bases from J, with 7 bases between.

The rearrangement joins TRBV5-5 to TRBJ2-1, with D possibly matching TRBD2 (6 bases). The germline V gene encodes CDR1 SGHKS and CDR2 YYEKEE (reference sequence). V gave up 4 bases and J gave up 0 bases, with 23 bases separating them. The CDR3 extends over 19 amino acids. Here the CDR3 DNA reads TGTGCCAGCAGCCCGGGAGCTTTGGAACTCATGAGCTCCTACAATGAGCAGTTCTTC. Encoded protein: CASSPGALELMSSYNEQFF.

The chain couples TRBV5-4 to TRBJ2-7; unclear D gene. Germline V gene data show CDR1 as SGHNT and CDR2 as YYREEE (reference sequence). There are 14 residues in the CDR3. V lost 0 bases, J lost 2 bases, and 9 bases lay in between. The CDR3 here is CASSLGGLTYEQYF. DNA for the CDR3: TGTGCCAGCAGCTTGGGTGGGTTGACCTACGAGCAGTACTTC. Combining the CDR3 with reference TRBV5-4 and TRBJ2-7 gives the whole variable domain ETGVTQSPTHLIKTRGQQVTLRCSSQSGHNTVSWYQQALGQGPQFIFQYYREEENGRGNFPPRFSGLQFPNYSSELNVNALELDDSALYLCASSLGGLTYEQYFGPGTRLTVT.

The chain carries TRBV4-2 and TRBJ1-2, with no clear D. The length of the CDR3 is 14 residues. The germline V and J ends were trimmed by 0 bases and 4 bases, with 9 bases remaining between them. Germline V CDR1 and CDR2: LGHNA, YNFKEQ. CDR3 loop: CASSQEAEGYGYTF. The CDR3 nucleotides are TGTGCCAGCAGCCAAGAAGCGGAAGGCTATGGCTACACCTTC.

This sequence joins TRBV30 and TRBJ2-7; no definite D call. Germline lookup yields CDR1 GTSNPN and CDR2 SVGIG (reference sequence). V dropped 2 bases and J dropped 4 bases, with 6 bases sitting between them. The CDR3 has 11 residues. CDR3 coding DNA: TGTGCCTGGAGTATTTATTACGAGCAGTACTTC. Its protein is CAWSIYYEQYF.

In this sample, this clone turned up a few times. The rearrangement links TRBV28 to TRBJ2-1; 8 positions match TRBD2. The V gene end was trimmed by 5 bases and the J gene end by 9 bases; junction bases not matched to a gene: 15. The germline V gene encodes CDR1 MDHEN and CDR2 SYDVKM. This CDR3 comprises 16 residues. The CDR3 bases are TGTGCCAGCAGTCCACGCCTGCGAGCGGGAGCCGCTGAGCAGTTCTTC. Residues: CASSPRLRAGAAEQFF.

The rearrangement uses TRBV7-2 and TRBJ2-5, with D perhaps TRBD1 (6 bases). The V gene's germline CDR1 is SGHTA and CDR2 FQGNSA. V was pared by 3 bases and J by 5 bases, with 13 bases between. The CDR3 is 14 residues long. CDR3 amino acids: CASSFQGLGETQYF. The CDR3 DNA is TGTGCCAGCAGCTTCCAGGGGTTAGGGGAGACCCAGTACTTC.

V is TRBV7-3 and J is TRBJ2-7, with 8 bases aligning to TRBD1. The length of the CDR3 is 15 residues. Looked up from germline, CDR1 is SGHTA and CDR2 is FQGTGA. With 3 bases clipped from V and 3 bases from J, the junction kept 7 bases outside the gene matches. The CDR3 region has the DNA TGTGCCAGCAGCTTGGGGCAGGGGGCAATCTACGAGCAGTACTTC. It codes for CASSLGQGAIYEQYF. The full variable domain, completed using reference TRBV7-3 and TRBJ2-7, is GAGVSQTPSNKVTEKGKYVELRCDPISGHTALYWYRQSLGQGPEFLIYFQGTGAADDSGLPNDRFFAVRPEGSVSTLKIQRTERGDSAVYLCASSLGQGAIYEQYFGPGTRLTVT.

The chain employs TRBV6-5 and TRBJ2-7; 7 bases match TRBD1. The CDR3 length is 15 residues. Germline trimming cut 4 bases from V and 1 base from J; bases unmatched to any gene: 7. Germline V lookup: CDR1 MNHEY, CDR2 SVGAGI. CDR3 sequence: CASSFVQGQSYEQYF. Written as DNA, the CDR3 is TGTGCCAGCAGTTTCGTTCAGGGACAGTCCTACGAGCAGTACTTC.

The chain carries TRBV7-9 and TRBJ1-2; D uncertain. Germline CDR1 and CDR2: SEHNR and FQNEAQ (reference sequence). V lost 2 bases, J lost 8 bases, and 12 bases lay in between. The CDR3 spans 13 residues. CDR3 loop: CASSLSSGEGYTF. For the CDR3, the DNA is TGTGCCAGCAGCTTATCATCTGGGGAGGGCTACACCTTC.

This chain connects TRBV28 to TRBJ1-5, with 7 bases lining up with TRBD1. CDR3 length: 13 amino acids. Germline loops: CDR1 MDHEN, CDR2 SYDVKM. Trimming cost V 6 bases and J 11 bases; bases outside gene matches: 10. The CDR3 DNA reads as TGTGCCAGCAGGAAGACAGTTCAGGGGGCCCAGCATTTT. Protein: CASRKTVQGAQHF.

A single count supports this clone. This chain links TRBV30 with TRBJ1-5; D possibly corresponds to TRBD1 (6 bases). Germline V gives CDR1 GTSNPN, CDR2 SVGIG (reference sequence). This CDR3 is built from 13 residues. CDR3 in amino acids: CALGQSGNQPQHF. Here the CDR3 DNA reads TGTGCATTAGGACAGTCCGGGAATCAGCCCCAGCATTTT.